The T cell receptor beta chain under discussion was sequenced for a study of cytomegalovirus exposure and HLA in healthy donors. The overall study: One earlier analysis, a look at roughly 170 million T cells, found roughly 110 million unique TCR beta sequences. Study-level points and caveats: Rates of TCR association differed by HLA locus in a later analysis, with DRB1 highest and HLA-C lowest.

There are 15 residues in the CDR3. Germline CDR1 is MNHEY and CDR2 is SVGAGI. Trimming cost V 7 bases and J 3 bases; bases outside gene matches: 9. This clone turned up a few times. The antigen is not known. The primer mix had 60 Vbeta and 13 Jbeta primers. Sequencing used immunoSEQ multiplex PCR; TCRdb keeps in-frame clones, though not all of them. The sample holds about 120,000 clones, more than 80% seen once. The receptor's source is a male donor in good health and CMV-seronegative. The sequenced material came from PBMCs. V and J are TRBV6-5 and TRBJ2-3, with TRBD2 identical over 8 bases. The CDR3, as DNA: TGTGCCAGCATGAGAGCGGGAGTCGGTACAGATACGCAGTATTTT. It specifies CASMRAGVGTDTQYF.